The rows below give T cell receptor beta chains drawn from one sample of a study of blood T cell repertoires in COVID-19. Profiled with immunoSEQ multiplex PCR; TCRdb holds only in-frame clones, not every one. The table has 200,000 or so clones, 80% to 90% seen once. The sequenced sample was peripheral blood. The receptors come from a human donor in a cohort sampled during active COVID-19. The CDR3 runs from the conserved cysteine through the conserved F or W. The order of the fields is D gene, J gene, CDR3 length, V gene, clone size, CDR3 protein, CDR3 DNA. A D gene is named only where the DNA matches it firmly. Some rows have no size entry. The others give once, few or many, or a class for an expanded clone.

D: NA; J: TRBJ1-2; length: 15; V: TRBV27; size: NA; CDR3: CASSLSSGFSYGYTF; DNA: TGTGCCAGCAGTTTATCATCCGGGTTTAGCTATGGCTACACCTTC
D: TRBD2; J: TRBJ2-3; length: 15; V: TRBV2; size: NA; CDR3: CASRKLASSTDTQYF; DNA: TGTGCCAGCAGAAAACTAGCGTCTAGCACAGATACGCAGTATTTT
D: TRBD2; J: TRBJ2-2; length: 16; V: TRBV7-2; size: NA; CDR3: CASSLELAGSTGELFF; DNA: TGTGCCAGCAGCTTAGAACTAGCGGGGTCAACCGGGGAGCTGTTTTTT
D: TRBD1; J: TRBJ1-1; length: 12; V: TRBV7-2; size: few; CDR3: CASSRGLTEAFF; DNA: TGTGCCAGCAGCAGGGGGCTGACTGAAGCTTTCTTT
D: TRBD1; J: TRBJ2-1; length: 15; V: TRBV27; size: once; CDR3: CASRSGTGSYNEQFF; DNA: TGTGCCAGCAGATCCGGGACAGGGTCCTACAATGAGCAGTTCTTC
D: TRBD1; J: TRBJ2-7; length: 14; V: TRBV28; size: NA; CDR3: CASSPWDSYYEQYF; DNA: TGTGCCAGCAGTCCCTGGGACAGCTACTACGAGCAGTACTTC
D: TRBD1; J: TRBJ1-5; length: 16; V: TRBV18; size: NA; CDR3: CASSPVSGGGNQPQHF; DNA: TGTGCCAGCTCACCAGTGTCAGGGGGCGGAAATCAGCCCCAGCATTTT
D: TRBD1; J: TRBJ2-3; length: 16; V: TRBV27; size: NA; CDR3: CASSLLKQGRADTQYF; DNA: TGTGCCAGCAGTTTACTGAAACAGGGGAGAGCAGATACGCAGTATTTT
D: TRBD1; J: TRBJ1-4; length: 13; V: TRBV5-4; size: NA; CDR3: CASSLETGDKLFF; DNA: TGTGCCAGCAGCTTGGAAACAGGGGATAAACTGTTTTTT
D: TRBD1; J: TRBJ2-1; length: 15; V: TRBV3-1/TRBV3-2; size: NA; CDR3: CASSQVQGAPNEQFF; DNA: TGTGCCAGCAGCCAAGTCCAGGGGGCGCCCAATGAGCAGTTCTTC
D: TRBD1; J: TRBJ1-2; length: 15; V: TRBV19; size: NA; CDR3: CASSTDRSTPYGYTF; DNA: TGTGCCAGTAGTACGGACAGGTCTACTCCCTATGGCTACACCTTC
D: TRBD1; J: TRBJ2-7; length: 14; V: TRBV27; size: NA; CDR3: CATAPGQGMYEQYF; DNA: TGTGCCACCGCTCCGGGACAGGGGATGTACGAGCAGTACTTC
D: NA; J: TRBJ2-1; length: 16; V: TRBV7-8; size: NA; CDR3: CASSLGGGASYNEQFF; DNA: TGTGCCAGCAGCTTAGGGGGCGGAGCATCCTACAATGAGCAGTTCTTC
D: TRBD1; J: TRBJ1-5; length: 13; V: TRBV9; size: NA; CDR3: CASSVGTGAVQHF; DNA: TGTGCCAGCAGCGTTGGGACAGGGGCCGTTCAGCATTTT
D: TRBD2; J: TRBJ2-1; length: 14; V: TRBV6-4; size: NA; CDR3: CASSLAGVPNEQFF; DNA: TGTGCCAGCAGTCTAGCGGGAGTTCCGAATGAGCAGTTCTTC
D: NA; J: TRBJ2-1; length: 13; V: TRBV5-1; size: NA; CDR3: CASSPRIEDEQFF; DNA: TGCGCCAGCAGCCCTCGAATAGAAGATGAGCAGTTCTTC
D: TRBD1; J: TRBJ1-1; length: 15; V: TRBV18; size: once; CDR3: CASSPYRGRDTEAFF; DNA: TGTGCCAGCTCACCCTACAGGGGGCGAGACACTGAAGCTTTCTTT
D: NA; J: TRBJ1-2; length: 13; V: TRBV2; size: NA; CDR3: CASRPTVSYGYTF; DNA: TGTGCCAGCAGGCCCACAGTTTCCTATGGCTACACCTTC
D: NA; J: TRBJ1-2; length: 14; V: TRBV6-6; size: NA; CDR3: CASSYPSIARGYTF; DNA: TGTGCCAGCAGTTACCCCAGCATAGCGAGGGGCTACACCTTC
D: NA; J: TRBJ2-7; length: 13; V: TRBV14; size: many; CDR3: CASSQGLEGEQYF; DNA: TGTGCCAGCAGCCAAGGGCTAGAGGGCGAGCAGTACTTC
D: NA; J: TRBJ2-7; length: 15; V: TRBV4-2; size: NA; CDR3: CASSRTGTSPYEQYF; DNA: TGTGCCAGCAGTCGGACCGGGACTTCCCCCTACGAGCAGTACTTC
D: NA; J: TRBJ1-1; length: 13; V: TRBV2; size: NA; CDR3: CASRNSMNTEAFF; DNA: TGTGCCAGCAGAAATTCCATGAACACTGAAGCTTTCTTT
D: NA; J: TRBJ1-1; length: 13; V: TRBV5-6; size: NA; CDR3: CASSSTGNTEAFF; DNA: TGTGCCAGCAGCTCCACAGGGAACACTGAAGCTTTCTTT
D: TRBD2; J: TRBJ2-5; length: 17; V: TRBV2; size: NA; CDR3: CARTSGTSGGAQETQYF; DNA: TGTGCCAGAACTTCGGGGACTAGCGGGGGAGCACAAGAGACCCAGTACTTC
D: NA; J: TRBJ1-5; length: 15; V: TRBV5-5; size: NA; CDR3: CASSLGQNSNQPQHF; DNA: TGTGCCAGCAGCTTGGGTCAGAATAGCAATCAGCCCCAGCATTTT
D: NA; J: TRBJ2-5; length: 13; V: TRBV11-2; size: NA; CDR3: CASSLGTEETQYF; DNA: TGTGCCAGCAGCTTAGGGACAGAAGAGACCCAGTACTTC
D: TRBD2; J: TRBJ2-7; length: 18; V: TRBV6-1; size: once; CDR3: CASSEAVPRTSLIYEQYF; DNA: TGTGCCAGCAGTGAAGCAGTCCCCCGGACTAGCCTGATCTACGAGCAGTACTTC
D: TRBD1; J: TRBJ2-2; length: 19; V: TRBV4-1; size: NA; CDR3: CASSQDLTGTRGNTGELFF; DNA: TGCGCCAGCAGCCAAGATCTGACAGGGACGCGTGGTAACACCGGGGAGCTGTTTTTT
D: TRBD2; J: TRBJ2-1; length: 15; V: TRBV3-1/TRBV3-2; size: NA; CDR3: CASSQLLAGANEQFF; DNA: TGTGCCAGCAGCCAATTGCTAGCGGGAGCCAATGAGCAGTTCTTC
D: NA; J: TRBJ1-2; length: 16; V: TRBV18; size: NA; CDR3: CASSQKGDLANYGYTF; DNA: TGTGCCAGCTCCCAGAAGGGGGACCTAGCTAACTATGGCTACACCTTC
D: TRBD1; J: TRBJ2-7; length: 14; V: TRBV5-4; size: NA; CDR3: CASSQGTGQYEQYF; DNA: TGTGCCAGCAGCCAAGGGACAGGGCAGTACGAGCAGTACTTC
D: TRBD2; J: TRBJ2-7; length: 17; V: TRBV2; size: NA; CDR3: CASGAPSILGTNYEQYF; DNA: TGTGCCAGCGGGGCCCCCTCTATTCTAGGGACTAACTACGAGCAGTACTTC
D: TRBD1; J: TRBJ2-7; length: 12; V: TRBV5-1; size: NA; CDR3: CASSEGQHEQYF; DNA: TGCGCCAGCAGCGAGGGACAGCACGAGCAGTACTTC
D: TRBD1; J: TRBJ2-7; length: 14; V: TRBV2; size: NA; CDR3: CASSVLQGRHEQYF; DNA: TGTGCCAGCAGTGTGTTACAGGGGCGGCACGAGCAGTACTTC
D: NA; J: TRBJ1-1; length: 16; V: TRBV5-5; size: many; CDR3: CASSLAVPPRGTEAFF; DNA: TGTGCCAGCAGCTTAGCGGTCCCCCCCCGCGGGACTGAAGCTTTCTTT
D: NA; J: TRBJ2-1; length: 15; V: TRBV30; size: NA; CDR3: CAWRGARSSYNEQFF; DNA: TGTGCCTGGAGGGGAGCGAGAAGCTCCTACAATGAGCAGTTCTTC
D: NA; J: TRBJ1-5; length: 11; V: TRBV10-3; size: once; CDR3: CAIGGGQPQHF; DNA: TGTGCCATAGGGGGGGGGCAGCCCCAGCATTTT
D: TRBD2; J: TRBJ2-7; length: 17; V: TRBV4-1; size: NA; CDR3: CASSQVWSGLAGAEQYF; DNA: TGCGCCAGCAGCCAAGTTTGGAGCGGCCTAGCGGGCGCCGAGCAGTACTTC